This T cell receptor beta chain comes out of a study of blood T cell repertoires in COVID-19. Study information: In each case, the material was cDNA or gDNA derived from T cells, B-cell-depleted T cells, or PBMCs.

TCRdb's table, derived via immunoSEQ multiplex PCR, lists solely in-frame clones and lacks some. The table has about 250,000 clones, around 90% seen once. The CDR3 spans 15 residues. Germline V gives CDR1 KGHDR, CDR2 SFDVKD. With V trimmed by 2 bases and J by 10 bases, 5 bases remained unmatched. Participants were aged roughly 18 to 95 years, lived in about two dozen US areas, and enrolled virtually. Categorization into cohorts depended on clinical history that participants reported. Up to 2 weeks before entering the study, exposed participants had met a COVID-19 case. V is TRBV24-1 and J is TRBJ2-1; 12 positions agree with TRBD1. The receptor comes from a woman aged 35 to 49 who had been exposed to COVID-19. Source material: PBMCs or T cells enriched from blood (not recorded which). CDR3 DNA sequence: TGTGCCACCAGTGATTCCGGGACAGGGGGCCGGGAGCAGTTCTTC. It encodes CATSDSGTGGREQFF.